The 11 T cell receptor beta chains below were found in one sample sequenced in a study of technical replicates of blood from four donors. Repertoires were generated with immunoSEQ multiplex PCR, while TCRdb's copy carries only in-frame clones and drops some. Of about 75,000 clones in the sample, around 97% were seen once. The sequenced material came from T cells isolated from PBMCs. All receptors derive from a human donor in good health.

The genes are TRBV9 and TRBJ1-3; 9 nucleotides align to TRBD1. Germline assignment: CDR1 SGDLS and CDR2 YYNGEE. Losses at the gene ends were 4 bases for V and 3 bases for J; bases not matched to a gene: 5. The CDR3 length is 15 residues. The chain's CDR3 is CASSPDRGIGNTIYF. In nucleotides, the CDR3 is TGTGCCAGCAGCCCTGACAGGGGGATTGGAAACACCATATATTTT.

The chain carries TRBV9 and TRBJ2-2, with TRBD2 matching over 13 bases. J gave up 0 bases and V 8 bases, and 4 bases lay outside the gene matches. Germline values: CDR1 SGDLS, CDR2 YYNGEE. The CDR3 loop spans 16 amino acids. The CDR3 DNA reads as TGTGCCAGTTCAACTAGCGGGAGGGCGAACACCGGGGAGCTGTTTTTT. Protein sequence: CASSTSGRANTGELFF. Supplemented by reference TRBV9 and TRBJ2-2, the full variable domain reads DSGVTQTPKHLITATGQRVTLRCSPRSGDLSVYWYQQSLDQGLQFLIQYYNGEERAKGNILERFSAQQFPDLHSELNLSSLELGDSALYFCASSTSGRANTGELFFGEGSRLTVL.

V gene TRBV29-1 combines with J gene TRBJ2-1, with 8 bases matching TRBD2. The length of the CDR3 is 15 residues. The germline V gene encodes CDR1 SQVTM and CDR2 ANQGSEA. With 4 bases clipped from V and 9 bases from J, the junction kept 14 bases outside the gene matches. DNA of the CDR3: TGCAGCGTTGTTCCAAGCGGGAGTGCGGTTAGTGAGCAGTTCTTC. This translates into CSVVPSGSAVSEQFF.

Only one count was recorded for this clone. The CDR3, as DNA: TGTGCCAGCAGTGAAATAGGGACTAGCGCCTACGAGCAGTACTTC. Translating gives CASSEIGTSAYEQYF. The chain employs TRBV6-1 and TRBJ2-7; 10 bases are a match to TRBD2. This CDR3 has 15 amino acids. From germline, CDR1 is MNHNS and CDR2 SASEGT. J lost 2 bases, V lost 2 bases, and 3 bases had no gene match.

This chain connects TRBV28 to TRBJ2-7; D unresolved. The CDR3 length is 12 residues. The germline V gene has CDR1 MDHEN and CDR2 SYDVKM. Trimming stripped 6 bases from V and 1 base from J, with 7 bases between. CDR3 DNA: TGTGCCAGCAGCCACGGTTCCTACGAGCAGTACTTC. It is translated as CASSHGSYEQYF.

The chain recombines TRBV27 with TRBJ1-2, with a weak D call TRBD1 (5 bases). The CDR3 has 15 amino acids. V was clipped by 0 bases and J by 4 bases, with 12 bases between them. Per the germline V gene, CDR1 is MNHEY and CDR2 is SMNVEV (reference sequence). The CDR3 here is CASSLSWGVGYGYTF. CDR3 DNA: TGTGCCAGCAGTTTATCGTGGGGGGTAGGCTATGGCTACACCTTC.

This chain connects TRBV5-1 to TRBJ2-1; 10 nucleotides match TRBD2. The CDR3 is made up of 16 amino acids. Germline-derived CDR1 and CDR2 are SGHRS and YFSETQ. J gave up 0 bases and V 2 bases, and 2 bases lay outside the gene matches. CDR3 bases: TGCGCCAGCAGCTTTAGCGGGGGGAGCTCCTACAATGAGCAGTTCTTC. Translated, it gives CASSFSGGSSYNEQFF.

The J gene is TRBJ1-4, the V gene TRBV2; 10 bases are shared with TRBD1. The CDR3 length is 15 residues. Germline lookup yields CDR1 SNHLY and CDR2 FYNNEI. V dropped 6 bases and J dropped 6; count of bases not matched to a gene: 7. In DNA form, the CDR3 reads TGTGCCAGCAGCCGGGACAGGGGCGGAGATGAAAAACTGTTTTTT. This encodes CASSRDRGGDEKLFF. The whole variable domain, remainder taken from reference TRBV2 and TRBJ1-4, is EPEVTQTPSHQVTQMGQEVILRCVPISNHLYFYWYRQILGQKVEFLVSFYNNEISEKSEIFDDQFSVERPDGSNFTLKIRSTKLEDSAMYFCASSRDRGGDEKLFFGSGTQLSVL.

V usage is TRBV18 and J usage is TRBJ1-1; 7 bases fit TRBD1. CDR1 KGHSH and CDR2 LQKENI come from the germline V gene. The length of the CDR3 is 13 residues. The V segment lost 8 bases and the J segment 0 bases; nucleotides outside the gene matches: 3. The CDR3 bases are TGTGCCAGCGTAGGGGGCCTGAACACTGAAGCTTTCTTT. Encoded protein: CASVGGLNTEAFF.

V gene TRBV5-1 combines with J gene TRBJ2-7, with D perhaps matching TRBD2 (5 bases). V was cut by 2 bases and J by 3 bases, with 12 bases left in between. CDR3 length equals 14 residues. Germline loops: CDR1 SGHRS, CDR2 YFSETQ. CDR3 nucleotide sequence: TGCGCCAGCAGCTTCAGGACTGATGGCTACGAGCAGTACTTC. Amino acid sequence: CASSFRTDGYEQYF.

CDR3 DNA sequence: TGCGCCAGCAGCGAAGGGGTCACTGAAGCTTTCTTT. Its translation is CASSEGVTEAFF. The rearrangement joins TRBV5-1 to TRBJ1-1; a weak D match, TRBD1 (5 bases). Germline CDR1 and CDR2: SGHRS and YFSETQ. Trimming cost V 4 bases and J 4 bases, with 8 bases left between them. CDR3 length: 12 residues.